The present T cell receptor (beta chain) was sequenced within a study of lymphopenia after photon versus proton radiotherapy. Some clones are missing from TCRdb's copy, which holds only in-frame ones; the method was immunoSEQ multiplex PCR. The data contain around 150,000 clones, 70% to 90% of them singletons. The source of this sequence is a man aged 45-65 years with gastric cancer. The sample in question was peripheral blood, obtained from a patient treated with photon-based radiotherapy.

The CDR3 DNA is TGTGCCAGCTCCCAGACTAGCGGGAGGTCCTACGAGCAGTACTTC. It is translated as CASSQTSGRSYEQYF. The V call is TRBV18, the J call TRBJ2-7; 13 bases agree with TRBD2. Germline V lookup: CDR1 KGHSH, CDR2 LQKENI. The CDR3 is 15 amino acids. With V trimmed by 6 bases and J by 1 base, 3 bases remained unmatched.